This T cell receptor beta chain is drawn from a study of T cell repertoires in cytomegalovirus infection. On the study more broadly: Public signatures in TCR beta pointed to CMV infection and matching HLA type. Regarding the study as a whole: Dominant in the ex vivo response were TCR beta clonotypes restricted by HLA-C and specific for CMV. Individuals carrying CMV plus the relevant HLA were identified by cumulative frequency of public TCR beta families.

From the reads, TCRdb called clonotypes with MiXCR, one entry per CDR3 protein. The sample holds some 400,000 distinct CDR3 sequences, approximately 30% seen once. Remarks on this clonotype: Its antigen remains unknown.

The sample comprised PBMCs. The receptor comes from a human donor in good health (CMV status not recorded). Some clones in this sample may be carry-over from other donors' samples.

DNA for the CDR3: TGCAGTGTCGCGCAGGGGGCGAATGAGCAGTTCTTC. Its translation: CSVAQGANEQFF. The rearrangement joins TRBV20-1 to TRBJ2-1; 8 bases line up with TRBD1. Germline lookup yields CDR1 DFQATT and CDR2 SNEGSKA (reference sequence). The CDR3 is 12 residues long. J lost 7 bases, V lost 7 bases, and 6 bases had no gene match.